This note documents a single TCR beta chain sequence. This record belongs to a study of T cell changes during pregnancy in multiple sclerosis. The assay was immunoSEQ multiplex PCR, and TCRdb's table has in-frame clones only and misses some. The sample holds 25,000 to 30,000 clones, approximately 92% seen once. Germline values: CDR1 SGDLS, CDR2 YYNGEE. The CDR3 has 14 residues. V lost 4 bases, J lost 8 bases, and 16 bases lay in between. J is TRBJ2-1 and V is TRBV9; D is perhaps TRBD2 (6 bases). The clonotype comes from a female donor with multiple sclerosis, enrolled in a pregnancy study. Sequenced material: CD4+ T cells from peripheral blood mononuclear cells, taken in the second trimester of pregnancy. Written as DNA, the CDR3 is TGTGCCAGCAGCCCCCGGGGGTCGGACCATGAGCAGTTCTTC. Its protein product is CASSPRGSDHEQFF.